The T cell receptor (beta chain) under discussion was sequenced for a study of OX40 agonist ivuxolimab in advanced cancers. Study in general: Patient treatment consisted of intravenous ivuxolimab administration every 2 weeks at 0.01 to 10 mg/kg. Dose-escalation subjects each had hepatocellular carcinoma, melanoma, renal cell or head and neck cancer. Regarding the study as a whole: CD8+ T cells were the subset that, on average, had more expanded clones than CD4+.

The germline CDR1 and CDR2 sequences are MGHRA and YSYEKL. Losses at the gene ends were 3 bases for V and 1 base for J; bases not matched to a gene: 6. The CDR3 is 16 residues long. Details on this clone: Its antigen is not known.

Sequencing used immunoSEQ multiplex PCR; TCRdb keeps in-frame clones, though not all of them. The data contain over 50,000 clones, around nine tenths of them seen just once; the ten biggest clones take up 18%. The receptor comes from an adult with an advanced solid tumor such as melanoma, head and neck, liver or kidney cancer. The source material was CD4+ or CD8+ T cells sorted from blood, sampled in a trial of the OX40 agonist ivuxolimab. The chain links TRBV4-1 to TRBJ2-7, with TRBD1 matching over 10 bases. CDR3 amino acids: CASSQTLGQGSYEQYF. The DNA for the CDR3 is TGCGCCAGCAGCCAGACTCTGGGACAGGGGTCCTACGAGCAGTACTTC.